Described below is a single T cell receptor (beta chain) sequence and its context. What it binds is unknown. This CDR3 is built from 16 residues. J gave up 2 bases and V 4 bases, and 12 bases lay outside the gene matches. Germline V gene data show CDR1 as SGHRS and CDR2 as YFSETQ. This sample stems from a study of OX40 agonist ivuxolimab in advanced cancers. About the research overall: Intravenous ivuxolimab at 0.01 to 10 mg/kg was given to patients every 2 weeks.

Produced via immunoSEQ multiplex PCR; TCRdb's table is partial and in-frame only. The repertoire holds about 73,000 clones, approximately 90% seen once, with roughly 0.51% in the top ten. Study outcomes and limitations: Certain nonresponders additionally had low normalized T-cell clonal expansion.

Blood sampling was done at baseline, cycle 4 day 1, and cycle 7 day 1. The V gene is TRBV5-1, the J gene TRBJ2-7; 7 nucleotides match TRBD2. The source of this sequence is an adult with an advanced solid tumor such as melanoma, head and neck, liver or kidney cancer. The sample here was CD4+ or CD8+ T cells sorted from blood, taken in a trial of the OX40 agonist ivuxolimab. CDR3 amino acids: CASSGGPGGGAYEQYF. In DNA form, the CDR3 reads TGCGCCAGCAGCGGTGGCCCCGGGGGAGGGGCCTACGAGCAGTACTTC.